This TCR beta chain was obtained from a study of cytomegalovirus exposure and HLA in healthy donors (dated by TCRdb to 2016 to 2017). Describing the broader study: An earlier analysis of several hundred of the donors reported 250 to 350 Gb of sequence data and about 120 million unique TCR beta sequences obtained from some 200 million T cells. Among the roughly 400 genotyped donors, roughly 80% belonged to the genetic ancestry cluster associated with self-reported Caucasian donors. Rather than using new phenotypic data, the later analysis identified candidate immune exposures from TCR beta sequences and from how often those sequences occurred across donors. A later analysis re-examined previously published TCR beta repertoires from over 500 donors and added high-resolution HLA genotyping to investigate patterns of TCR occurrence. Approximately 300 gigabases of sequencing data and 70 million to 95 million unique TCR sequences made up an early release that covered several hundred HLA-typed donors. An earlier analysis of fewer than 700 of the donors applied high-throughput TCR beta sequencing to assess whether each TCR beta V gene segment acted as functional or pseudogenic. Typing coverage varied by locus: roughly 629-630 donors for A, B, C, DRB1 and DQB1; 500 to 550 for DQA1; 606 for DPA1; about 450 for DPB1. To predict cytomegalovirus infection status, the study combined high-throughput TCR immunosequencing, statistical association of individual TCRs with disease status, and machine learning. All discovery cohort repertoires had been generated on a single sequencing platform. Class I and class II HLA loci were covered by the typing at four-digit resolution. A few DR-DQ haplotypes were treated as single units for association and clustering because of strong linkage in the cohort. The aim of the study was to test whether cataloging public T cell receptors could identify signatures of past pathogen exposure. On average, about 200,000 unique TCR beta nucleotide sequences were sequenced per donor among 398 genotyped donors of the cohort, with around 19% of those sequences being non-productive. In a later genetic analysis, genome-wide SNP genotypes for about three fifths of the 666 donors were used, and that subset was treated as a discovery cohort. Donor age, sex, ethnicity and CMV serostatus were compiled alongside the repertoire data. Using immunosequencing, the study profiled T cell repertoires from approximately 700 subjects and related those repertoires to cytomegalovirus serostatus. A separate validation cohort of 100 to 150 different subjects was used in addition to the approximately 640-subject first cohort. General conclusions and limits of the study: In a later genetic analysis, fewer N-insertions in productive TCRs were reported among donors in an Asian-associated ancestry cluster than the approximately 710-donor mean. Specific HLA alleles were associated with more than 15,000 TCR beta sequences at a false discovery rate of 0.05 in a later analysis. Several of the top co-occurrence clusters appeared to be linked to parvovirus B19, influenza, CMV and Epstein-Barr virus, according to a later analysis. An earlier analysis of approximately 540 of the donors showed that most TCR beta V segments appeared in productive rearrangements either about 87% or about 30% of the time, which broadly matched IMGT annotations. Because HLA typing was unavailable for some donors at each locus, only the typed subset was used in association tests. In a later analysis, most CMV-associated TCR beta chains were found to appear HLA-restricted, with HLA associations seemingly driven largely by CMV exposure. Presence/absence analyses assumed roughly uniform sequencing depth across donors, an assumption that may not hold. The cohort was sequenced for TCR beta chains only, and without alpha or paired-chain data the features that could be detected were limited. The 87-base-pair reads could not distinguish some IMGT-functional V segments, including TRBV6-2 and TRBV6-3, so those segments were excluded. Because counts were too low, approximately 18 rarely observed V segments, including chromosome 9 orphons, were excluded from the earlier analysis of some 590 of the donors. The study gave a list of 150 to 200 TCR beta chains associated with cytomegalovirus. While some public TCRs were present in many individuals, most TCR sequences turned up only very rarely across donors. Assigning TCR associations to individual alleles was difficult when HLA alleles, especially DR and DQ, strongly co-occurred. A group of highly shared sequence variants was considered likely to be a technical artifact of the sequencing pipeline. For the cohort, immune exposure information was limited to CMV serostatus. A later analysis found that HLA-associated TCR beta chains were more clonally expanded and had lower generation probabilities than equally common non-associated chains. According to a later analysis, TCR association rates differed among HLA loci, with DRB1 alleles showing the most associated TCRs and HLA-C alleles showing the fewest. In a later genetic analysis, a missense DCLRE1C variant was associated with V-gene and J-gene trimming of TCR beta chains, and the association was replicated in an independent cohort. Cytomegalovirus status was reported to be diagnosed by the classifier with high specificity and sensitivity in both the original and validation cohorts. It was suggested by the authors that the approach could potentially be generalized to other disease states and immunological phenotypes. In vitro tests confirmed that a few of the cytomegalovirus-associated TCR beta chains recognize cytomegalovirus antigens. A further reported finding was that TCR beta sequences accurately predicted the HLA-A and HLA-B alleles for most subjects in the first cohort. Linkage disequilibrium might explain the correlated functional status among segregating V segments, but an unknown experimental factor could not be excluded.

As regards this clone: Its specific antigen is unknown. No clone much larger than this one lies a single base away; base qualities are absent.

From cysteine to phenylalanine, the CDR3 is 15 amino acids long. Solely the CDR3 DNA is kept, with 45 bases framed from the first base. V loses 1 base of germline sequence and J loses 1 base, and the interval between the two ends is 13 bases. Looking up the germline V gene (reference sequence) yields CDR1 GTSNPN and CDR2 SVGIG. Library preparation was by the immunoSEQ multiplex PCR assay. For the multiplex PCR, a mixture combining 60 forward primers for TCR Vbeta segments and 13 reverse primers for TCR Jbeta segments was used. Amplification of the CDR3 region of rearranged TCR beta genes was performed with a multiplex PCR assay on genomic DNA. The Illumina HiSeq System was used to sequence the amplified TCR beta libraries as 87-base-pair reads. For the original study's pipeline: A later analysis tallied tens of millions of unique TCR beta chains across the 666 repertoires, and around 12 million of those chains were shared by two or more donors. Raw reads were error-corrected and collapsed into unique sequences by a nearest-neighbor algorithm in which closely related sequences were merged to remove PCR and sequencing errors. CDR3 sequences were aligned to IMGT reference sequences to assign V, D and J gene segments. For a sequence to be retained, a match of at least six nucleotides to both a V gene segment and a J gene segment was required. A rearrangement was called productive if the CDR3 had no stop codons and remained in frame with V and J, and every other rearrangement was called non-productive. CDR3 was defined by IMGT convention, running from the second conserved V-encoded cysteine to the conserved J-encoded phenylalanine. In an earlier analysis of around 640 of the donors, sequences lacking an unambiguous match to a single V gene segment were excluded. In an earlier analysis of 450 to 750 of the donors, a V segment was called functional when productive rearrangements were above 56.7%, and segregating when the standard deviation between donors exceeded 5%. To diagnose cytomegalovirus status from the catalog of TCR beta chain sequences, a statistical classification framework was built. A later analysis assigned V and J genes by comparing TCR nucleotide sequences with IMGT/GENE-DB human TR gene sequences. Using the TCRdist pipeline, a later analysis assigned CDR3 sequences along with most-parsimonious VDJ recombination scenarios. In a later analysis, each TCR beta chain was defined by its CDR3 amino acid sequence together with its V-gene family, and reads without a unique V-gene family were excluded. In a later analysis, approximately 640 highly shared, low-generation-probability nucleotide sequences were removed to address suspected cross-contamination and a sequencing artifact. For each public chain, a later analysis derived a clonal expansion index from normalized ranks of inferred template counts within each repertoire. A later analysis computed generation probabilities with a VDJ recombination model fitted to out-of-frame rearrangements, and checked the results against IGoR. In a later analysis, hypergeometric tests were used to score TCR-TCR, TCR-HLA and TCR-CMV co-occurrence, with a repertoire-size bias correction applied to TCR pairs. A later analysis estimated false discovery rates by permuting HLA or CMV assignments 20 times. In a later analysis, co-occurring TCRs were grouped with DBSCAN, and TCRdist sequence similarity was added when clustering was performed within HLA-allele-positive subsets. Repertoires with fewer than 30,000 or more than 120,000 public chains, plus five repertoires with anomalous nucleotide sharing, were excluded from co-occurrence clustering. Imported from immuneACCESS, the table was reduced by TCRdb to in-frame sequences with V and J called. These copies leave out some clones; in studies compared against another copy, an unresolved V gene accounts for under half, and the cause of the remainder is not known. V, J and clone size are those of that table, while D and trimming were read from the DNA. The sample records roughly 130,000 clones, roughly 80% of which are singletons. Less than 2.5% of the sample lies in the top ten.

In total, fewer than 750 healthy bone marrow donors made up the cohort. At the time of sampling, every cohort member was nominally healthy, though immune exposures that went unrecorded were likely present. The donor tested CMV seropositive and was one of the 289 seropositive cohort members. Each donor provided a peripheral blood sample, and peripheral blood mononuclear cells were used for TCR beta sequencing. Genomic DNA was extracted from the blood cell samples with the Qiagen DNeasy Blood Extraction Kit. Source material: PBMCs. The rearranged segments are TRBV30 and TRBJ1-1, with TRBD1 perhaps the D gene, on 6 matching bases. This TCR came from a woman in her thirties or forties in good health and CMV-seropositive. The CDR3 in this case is CAWSALAGANTEAFF. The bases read TGTGCCTGGAGTGCCCTGGCGGGGGCGAACACTGAAGCTTTCTTT.